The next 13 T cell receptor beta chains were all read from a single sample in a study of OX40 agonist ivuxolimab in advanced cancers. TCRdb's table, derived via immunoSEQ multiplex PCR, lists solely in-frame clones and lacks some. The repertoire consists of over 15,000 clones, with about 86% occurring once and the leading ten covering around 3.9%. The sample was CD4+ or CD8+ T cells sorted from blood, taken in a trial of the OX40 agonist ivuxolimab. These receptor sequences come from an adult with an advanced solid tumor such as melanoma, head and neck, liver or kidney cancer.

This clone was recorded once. The CDR3 DNA is TGTGCCATCAGTGAGGCGGCAGGGGGCTATGGCTACACCTTC. Translating gives CAISEAAGGYGYTF. The V and J genes are TRBV10-3 and TRBJ1-2, with TRBD1 matching over 7 bases. The CDR3 sequence is 14 residues long. J lost 4 bases, V lost 2 bases, and 4 bases had no gene match. CDR1 is ENHRY and CDR2 is SYGVKD in the germline V gene.

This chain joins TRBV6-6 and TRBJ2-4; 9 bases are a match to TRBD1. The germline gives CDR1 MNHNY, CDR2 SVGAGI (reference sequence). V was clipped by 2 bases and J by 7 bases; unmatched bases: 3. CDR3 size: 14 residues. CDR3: CASSYPGTGNIQYF. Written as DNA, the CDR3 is TGTGCCAGCAGTTACCCAGGGACAGGGAACATTCAGTACTTC.

The CDR3 DNA sequence: TGCGCCAGCAGCCAAGAGGGGACTAGCGGGAGCCATGAGCAGTTCTTC. Translating it yields CASSQEGTSGSHEQFF. The J gene is TRBJ2-1, the V gene TRBV4-1, with 14 bases aligning to TRBD2. This CDR3 comprises 16 residues. Germline CDR1 is MGHRA and CDR2 is YSYEKL. V lost 0 bases and J lost 8; bases outside the gene matches: 3.

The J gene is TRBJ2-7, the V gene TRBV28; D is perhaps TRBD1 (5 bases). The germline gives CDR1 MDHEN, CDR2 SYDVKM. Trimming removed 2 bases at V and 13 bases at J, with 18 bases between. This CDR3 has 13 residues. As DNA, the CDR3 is TGTGCCAGCAGTTTAGCCCGGATAGGGGCGGAATACTTC. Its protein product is CASSLARIGAEYF.

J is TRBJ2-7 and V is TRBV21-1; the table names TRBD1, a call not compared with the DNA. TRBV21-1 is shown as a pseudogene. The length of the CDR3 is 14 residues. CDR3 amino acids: CASSKSDRENEQYF. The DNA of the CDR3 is TGTGCCAGCAGCAAATCGGACAGGGAAAACGAGCAGTACTTC.

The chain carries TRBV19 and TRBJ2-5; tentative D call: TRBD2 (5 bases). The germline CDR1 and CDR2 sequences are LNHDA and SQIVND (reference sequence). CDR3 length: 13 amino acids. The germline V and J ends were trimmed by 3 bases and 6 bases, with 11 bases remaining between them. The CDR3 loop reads CASSMDGVKTQYF. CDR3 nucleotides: TGTGCCAGTAGTATGGACGGGGTGAAGACCCAGTACTTC.

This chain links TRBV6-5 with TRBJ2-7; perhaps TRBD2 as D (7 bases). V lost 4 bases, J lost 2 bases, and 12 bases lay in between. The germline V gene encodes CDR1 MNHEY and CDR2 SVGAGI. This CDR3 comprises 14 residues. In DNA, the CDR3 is TGTGCCAGCAGTTTACAGGGAGGGCCCTACGAGCAGTACTTC. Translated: CASSLQGGPYEQYF.

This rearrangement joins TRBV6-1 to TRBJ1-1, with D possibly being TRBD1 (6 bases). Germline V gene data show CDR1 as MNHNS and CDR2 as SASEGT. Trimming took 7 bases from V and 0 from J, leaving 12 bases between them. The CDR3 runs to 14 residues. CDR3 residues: CASKRGGMNTEAFF. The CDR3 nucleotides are TGTGCCAGCAAGAGAGGGGGTATGAACACTGAAGCTTTCTTT.

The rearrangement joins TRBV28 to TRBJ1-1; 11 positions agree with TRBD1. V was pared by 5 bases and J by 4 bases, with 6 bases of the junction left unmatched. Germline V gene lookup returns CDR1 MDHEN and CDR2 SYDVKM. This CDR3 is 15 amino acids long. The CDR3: CASSPPGTGGTEAFF. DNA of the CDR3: TGTGCCAGCAGTCCCCCCGGGACAGGGGGCACTGAAGCTTTCTTT.

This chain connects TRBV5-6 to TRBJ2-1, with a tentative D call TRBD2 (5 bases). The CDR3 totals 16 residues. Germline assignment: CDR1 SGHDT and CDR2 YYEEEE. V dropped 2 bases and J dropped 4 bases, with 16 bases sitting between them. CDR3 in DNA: TGTGCCAGCAGCTTAGCGGAAGAGGCAAGTTACAATGAGCAGTTCTTC. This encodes CASSLAEEASYNEQFF.

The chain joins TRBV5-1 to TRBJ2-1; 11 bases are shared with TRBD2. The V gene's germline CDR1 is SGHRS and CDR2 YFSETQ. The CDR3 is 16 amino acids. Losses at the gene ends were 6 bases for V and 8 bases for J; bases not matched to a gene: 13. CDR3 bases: TGCGCCAGCACACCCCTGGTAGCGGGAGGGAGCCATGAGCAGTTCTTC. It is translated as CASTPLVAGGSHEQFF.

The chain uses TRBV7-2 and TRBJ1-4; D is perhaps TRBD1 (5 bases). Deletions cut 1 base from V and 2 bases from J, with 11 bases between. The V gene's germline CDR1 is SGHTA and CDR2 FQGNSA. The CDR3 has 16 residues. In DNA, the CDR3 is TGTGCCAGCAGCTTAGGGGTTTCAGGGACTAATGAAAAACTGTTTTTT. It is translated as CASSLGVSGTNEKLFF.

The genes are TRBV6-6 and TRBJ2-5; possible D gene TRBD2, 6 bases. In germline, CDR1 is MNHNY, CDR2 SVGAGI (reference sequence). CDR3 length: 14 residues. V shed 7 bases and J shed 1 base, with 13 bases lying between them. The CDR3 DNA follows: TGTGCCAGCACCCTCTGGAGGGCCCAAGAGACCCAGTACTTC. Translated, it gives CASTLWRAQETQYF.